A single sample gave rise to the 14 T cell receptor beta chains below, sequenced in a study of blood T cell repertoires in COVID-19. The data were produced by immunoSEQ multiplex PCR, yet TCRdb's version contains in-frame clones alone and is incomplete. The sample includes roughly 250,000 clones, about nine tenths of them seen just once. The sequenced material came from peripheral blood. Receptors originate from a woman in her forties with acute or convalescent COVID-19.

With respect to this clone: This specimen includes other DNA sequences encoding the same CDR3. The chain recombines TRBV12-3 or TRBV12-4 with TRBJ1-5; no definite D call. This CDR3 has 12 amino acids. Trimming took off 3 bases at V and 6 bases at J, with 6 bases between the two ends. Here the CDR3 reads CASSLSGQPQHF. Here the CDR3 DNA reads TGTGCCAGCAGTTTGAGTGGTCAGCCCCAGCATTTT.

The chain joins TRBV2 to TRBJ1-2; TRBD1 matches 7 bases. V trimming: 6 bases; J trimming: 2 bases; junction bases outside the gene matches: 9. The length of the CDR3 is 15 residues. Germline loops: CDR1 SNHLY, CDR2 FYNNEI. The chain's CDR3 is CASRDQTGRNYGYTF. As DNA, the CDR3 is TGTGCCAGCAGAGACCAGACAGGGAGAAACTATGGCTACACCTTC.

This chain links TRBV6-2 or TRBV6-3 with TRBJ1-1; D possibly corresponds to TRBD1 (5 bases). Trimming took off 6 bases at V and 5 bases at J, with 19 bases between the two ends. Per the germline V gene, CDR1 is MNHEY and CDR2 is SVGEGT. The CDR3 runs to 15 residues. The DNA for the CDR3 is TGTGCCAGCAGGCCTGTCAGGGCCGAGAGGACTGAAGCTTTCTTT. As protein: CASRPVRAERTEAFF.

This rearrangement joins TRBV19 to TRBJ1-2; D not certain. Germline V gene sequence: CDR1 LNHDA, CDR2 SQIVND (reference sequence). This CDR3 region has 13 residues. Trimming removed 5 bases at V and 5 bases at J, with 12 bases between. CDR3: CASSLSQAYGYTF. The CDR3 bases are TGTGCCAGTAGTCTCTCCCAGGCTTATGGCTACACCTTC.

This chain links TRBV2 with TRBJ2-6; tentative D call: TRBD2 (5 bases). CDR1 is SNHLY, CDR2 FYNNEI, per germline. The CDR3 is 15 amino acids. V was pared by 4 bases and J by 0 bases, with 7 bases between. CDR3 sequence: CASSAAGSGANVLTF. As DNA, the CDR3 is TGTGCCAGCAGTGCGGCGGGCTCTGGGGCCAACGTCCTGACTTTC.

The chain combines TRBV27 with TRBJ2-3; D call uncertain. Germline lookup yields CDR1 MNHEY and CDR2 SMNVEV (reference sequence). There are 14 residues in the CDR3. The germline V and J ends were trimmed by 0 bases and 6 bases, with 10 bases remaining between them. The CDR3 region has the DNA TGTGCCAGCAGTTTATCTCCCCCCCCTGATACGCAGTATTTT. Protein product: CASSLSPPPDTQYF.

The V call is TRBV10-3, the J call TRBJ2-7, with TRBD1 as a possible D gene (6 bases). Germline V gene sequence: CDR1 ENHRY, CDR2 SYGVKD. The CDR3 has 14 residues. Trimming cost V 10 bases and J 1 base, with 17 bases left between them. CDR3 DNA: TGTGCCAGAACAGGGAATCCCCTTTCCTACGAGCAGTACGTC. Amino acids: CARTGNPLSYEQYV.

The chain combines TRBV19 with TRBJ2-2; no clear D. The V and J ends lost 3 bases and 4 bases respectively, with 12 bases between them. Germline lookup yields CDR1 LNHDA and CDR2 SQIVND (reference sequence). CDR3 length: 15 residues. The CDR3 sequence: CASSIFLASTGELFF. CDR3 sequence (DNA): TGTGCCAGTAGTATCTTTTTGGCAAGCACCGGGGAGCTGTTTTTT.

The genes are TRBV6-2 or TRBV6-3 and TRBJ2-1; 9 positions match TRBD2. This CDR3 is 15 amino acids long. V shed 2 bases and J 4 bases; nucleotides not matched to a gene: 3. Germline V gives CDR1 MNHEY, CDR2 SVGEGT. Here the CDR3 DNA reads TGTGCCAGCAGTTACCTAGCGGGGACATACAATGAGCAGTTCTTC. This gives the protein CASSYLAGTYNEQFF.

The chain has TRBV7-9 and TRBJ2-1; 10 bases agree with TRBD2. This CDR3 contains 15 residues. With V trimmed by 5 bases and J by 10 bases, 11 bases remained unmatched. Germline values: CDR1 SEHNR, CDR2 FQNEAQ (reference sequence). The chain's CDR3 is CASSPDTGLAVEQFF. Here the CDR3 DNA reads TGTGCCAGCAGCCCTGACACCGGACTAGCGGTAGAGCAGTTCTTC.

The rearrangement uses TRBV19 and TRBJ1-4; TRBD1 matches 7 bases. Trimming removed 5 bases from V and 10 bases from J; junction bases left unmatched: 13. CDR1 LNHDA and CDR2 SQIVND come from the germline V gene (reference sequence). The length of the CDR3 is 15 residues. In DNA, the CDR3 is TGTGCCAGTAGTGACCCGACAGGGCCCCTTGGAAAACTGTTTTTT. Protein: CASSDPTGPLGKLFF.

V is TRBV3-1 (or the pseudogene TRBV3-2) and J is TRBJ1-4; 11 bases match TRBD1. Germline V gives CDR1 LGHDT, CDR2 YNNKEL (reference sequence). V was clipped by 6 bases and J by 7 bases; unmatched bases: 7. The CDR3 totals 15 residues. CDR3 sequence reads: CASRAGTGGGEKLFF. The CDR3 DNA is TGTGCCAGCAGGGCCGGGACAGGGGGGGGTGAAAAACTGTTTTTT.

CDR3 sequence (DNA): TGTGCCGCCTCATCCCGGGACAGGTTCACTTCTAACTATGGCTACACCTTC. Protein: CAASSRDRFTSNYGYTF. This sequence joins TRBV19 and TRBJ1-2; TRBD1 matches at 8 bases. V dropped 11 bases and J dropped 0; count of bases not matched to a gene: 17. In germline, CDR1 is LNHDA, CDR2 SQIVND (reference sequence). This CDR3 has 17 amino acids. Full variable domain (missing parts from reference TRBV19 and TRBJ1-2): DGGITQSPKYLFRKEGQNVTLSCEQNLNHDAMYWYRQDPGQGLRLIYYSQIVNDFQKGDIAEGYSVSREKKESFPLTVTSAQKNPTAFYLCAASSRDRFTSNYGYTFGSGTRLTVV.

V and J are TRBV5-1 and TRBJ1-1; TRBD1 agrees at 8 bases. The CDR3 extends over 15 amino acids. The V segment lost 3 bases and the J segment 4 bases; nucleotides outside the gene matches: 8. Germline CDR1 reads SGHRS; CDR2 reads YFSETQ. Written as DNA, the CDR3 is TGCGCCAGCAGCTCACAGGGGGGATTGGGCACTGAAGCTTTCTTT. Encoded protein: CASSSQGGLGTEAFF. Drawing the rest from reference TRBV5-1 and TRBJ1-1, the complete variable domain is KAGVTQTPRYLIKTRGQQVTLSCSPISGHRSVSWYQQTPGQGLQFLFEYFSETQRNKGNFPGRFSGRQFSNSRSEMNVSTLELGDSALYLCASSSQGGLGTEAFFGQGTRLTVV.